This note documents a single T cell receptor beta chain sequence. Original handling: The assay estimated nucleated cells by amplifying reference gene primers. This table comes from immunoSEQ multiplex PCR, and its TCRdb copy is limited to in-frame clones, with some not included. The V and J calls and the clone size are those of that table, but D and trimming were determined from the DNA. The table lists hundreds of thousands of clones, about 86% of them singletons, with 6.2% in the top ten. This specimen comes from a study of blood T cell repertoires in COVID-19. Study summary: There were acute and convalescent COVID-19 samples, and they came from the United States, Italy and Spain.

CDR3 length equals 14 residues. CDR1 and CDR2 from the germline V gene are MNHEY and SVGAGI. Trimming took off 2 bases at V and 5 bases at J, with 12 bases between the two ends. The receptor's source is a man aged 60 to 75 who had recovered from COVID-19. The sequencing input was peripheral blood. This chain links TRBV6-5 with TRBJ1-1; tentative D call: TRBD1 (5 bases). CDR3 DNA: TGTGCCAGCAGTTACAATGAAAGGGGAACTGAAGCTTTCTTT. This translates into CASSYNERGTEAFF.